Below, 13 T cell receptor beta chains from the same sample are listed, as sequenced in a study of control samples from healthy donors and cancer patients. Some clones are missing from TCRdb's copy, which holds only in-frame ones; the method was immunoSEQ multiplex PCR. The sample yields approximately 100,000 clones, 82% seen once. Material for sequencing was blood. Source of these receptors: a man between 60 and 75 years old in good health.

The chain couples TRBV19 to TRBJ2-2, with D perhaps matching TRBD2 (5 bases). V lost 3 bases, J lost 7 bases, and 15 bases lay in between. Germline-derived CDR1 and CDR2 are LNHDA and SQIVND (reference sequence). The CDR3 loop spans 15 amino acids. The CDR3 sequence: CASSMALAWDGELFF. For the CDR3, the DNA is TGTGCCAGTAGTATGGCGCTAGCTTGGGACGGGGAGCTGTTTTTT.

This clone was detected a few times. The same CDR3 also results from other DNA sequences found in this sample. The chain joins TRBV5-1 to TRBJ1-5; no definite D call. This CDR3 region has 13 residues. Germline V CDR1 and CDR2: SGHRS, YFSETQ. V lost 0 bases and J 1 base, leaving 2 bases between the germline ends. CDR3 nucleotide sequence: TGCGCCAGCAGCTTGGACAGCAATCAGCCCCAGCATTTT. Translated: CASSLDSNQPQHF.

This chain connects TRBV5-4 to TRBJ2-1, with unresolved D. The CDR3 is 14 residues long. Trimming took off 1 base at V and 7 bases at J, with 12 bases between the two ends. From germline, CDR1 is SGHNT and CDR2 YYREEE (reference sequence). The CDR3 nucleotides read TGTGCCAGCAGCTTGCAAGGCGGTTTAAATGAGCAGTTCTTC. Translation gives CASSLQGGLNEQFF.

This rearrangement joins TRBV7-3 to TRBJ1-1; TRBD1 matches at 9 bases. Trimming at V came to 4 bases and at J to 3 bases, leaving 3 bases not matched to a gene. This CDR3 has 14 residues. Germline-derived CDR1 and CDR2 are SGHTA and FQGTGA. Written as DNA, the CDR3 is TGTGCCAGCAGCTCCCGACAGGGGGACACTGAAGCTTTCTTT. Residues: CASSSRQGDTEAFF.

This clone was seen more than once but under ten times. The V call is TRBV7-9, the J call TRBJ2-2; a possible D gene is TRBD2 (6 bases). Per germline, CDR1 SEHNR and CDR2 FQNEAQ (reference sequence). This CDR3 contains 16 residues. V was trimmed by 5 bases and J by 1 base, leaving 14 bases between them. In DNA form, the CDR3 reads TGTGCCAGCAGCCCCCTTGTAGCGGAGAACACCGGGGAGCTGTTTTTT. Protein product: CASSPLVAENTGELFF. Looking up the rest from reference TRBV7-9 and TRBJ2-2 gives the full variable domain: DTGVSQNPRHKITKRGQNVTFRCDPISEHNRLYWYRQTLGQGPEFLTYFQNEAQLEKSRLLSDRFSAERPKGSFSTLEIQRTEQGDSAMYLCASSPLVAENTGELFFGEGSRLTVL.

The gene calls are TRBV24-1 and TRBJ1-2; 7 bases align to TRBD1. The CDR3 is made up of 14 amino acids. Losses at the gene ends were 6 bases for V and 4 bases for J; bases not matched to a gene: 7. The V gene's germline CDR1 is KGHDR and CDR2 SFDVKD. The CDR3 nucleotides are TGTGCCACCAGTACAGGGGATAGTGGCTATGGCTACACCTTC. Amino acids: CATSTGDSGYGYTF.

This clone has just one count. The chain uses TRBV6-6 and TRBJ2-1; the match to TRBD2 covers 12 bases. The CDR3 extends over 16 amino acids. Trimming at V came to 4 bases and at J to 6 bases, leaving 7 bases not matched to a gene. The germline gives CDR1 MNHNY, CDR2 SVGAGI (reference sequence). CDR3 coding DNA: TGTGCCAGCAGTTTACTGCTAGCGGGGGGGCTCAATGAGCAGTTCTTC. It yields the protein CASSLLLAGGLNEQFF.

The chain recombines TRBV18 with TRBJ2-5, with D unclear. The germline V gene has CDR1 KGHSH and CDR2 LQKENI. The CDR3 length is 15 residues. V gave up 0 bases and J gave up 3 bases, with 11 bases separating them. The CDR3 reads CASSPPRRPEETQYF. As DNA, the CDR3 is TGTGCCAGCTCACCACCCAGAAGGCCAGAAGAGACCCAGTACTTC.

The chain combines TRBV6-5 with TRBJ2-2; no reliable D call. V was pared by 2 bases and J by 2 bases, with 6 bases between. The germline V gene encodes CDR1 MNHEY and CDR2 SVGAGI. The CDR3 has 14 amino acids. As DNA, the CDR3 is TGTGCCAGCAGTTACGTCCGAAACACCGGGGAGCTGTTTTTT. Amino acids: CASSYVRNTGELFF.

V gene TRBV15 combines with J gene TRBJ2-1; perhaps TRBD2 as D (6 bases). V gave up 2 bases and J gave up 0 bases, with 23 bases separating them. This CDR3 region has 20 residues. Per the germline V gene, CDR1 is LNHNV and CDR2 is YYDKDF (reference sequence). CDR3 residues: CATSRPIAGLAASSYNEQFF. CDR3 nucleotides: TGTGCCACCAGCAGACCGATTGCGGGGCTAGCCGCGAGCTCCTACAATGAGCAGTTCTTC.

The rearrangement uses TRBV20-1 and TRBJ1-1; D uncertain. CDR3 length: 11 amino acids. Germline-derived CDR1 and CDR2 are DFQATT and SNEGSKA (reference sequence). The CDR3 coding sequence is TGCAGGGCGGTAGAGAACACTGAAGCTTTCTTT. Translating gives CRAVENTEAFF.

This chain links TRBV5-6 with TRBJ2-3; D ambiguous. The germline gives CDR1 SGHDT, CDR2 YYEEEE. The CDR3 covers 11 residues. V was clipped by 7 bases and J by 4 bases, with 7 bases between them. The CDR3 DNA sequence: TGTGCCAGCGGTCGCGCAGATACGCAGTATTTT. Protein: CASGRADTQYF.

The chain is built from TRBV19 and TRBJ1-3; D possibly corresponds to TRBD1 (6 bases). Per germline, CDR1 LNHDA and CDR2 SQIVND (reference sequence). Trimming removed 3 bases from V and 0 bases from J, with 15 bases in between. The CDR3 is 17 amino acids. The CDR3 DNA reads TGTGCCAGTAGTATTGGTGGAGGGGGACTCTCTGGAAACACCATATATTTT. The encoded protein is CASSIGGGGLSGNTIYF.